The 14 T cell receptor beta chains given below trace back to one sample, sequenced in a study of HIV-infected patients and healthy controls. Alpha and beta constant-region primers primed reverse transcription of approximately 500 ng RNA. Each of the alpha and beta chains got its own library through chain-specific third strand synthesis with indices. One entry per CDR3 protein, called by TCRdb with MiXCR from the 5' RACE reads. The sample has about 6,000 distinct CDR3 sequences; 10% are singletons. All unsorted peripheral T cells were captured because whole blood was used without fractionation. The sequenced sample was blood, obtained before antiretroviral therapy. These receptors originate from an adult with HIV infection.

Within the sample, this clonotype is medium-sized. This chain connects TRBV2 to TRBJ1-4; D unresolved. Germline CDR1 and CDR2: SNHLY and FYNNEI. This CDR3 has 13 amino acids. V dropped 4 bases and J dropped 4 bases, with 7 bases sitting between them. The CDR3 is CASSGANNEKLFF. The CDR3 DNA is TGTGCCAGCAGTGGGGCTAATAATGAAAAACTGTTTTTT.

The chain is built from TRBV7-2 and TRBJ2-3, with 8 bases identical to TRBD2. The CDR3 spans 15 residues. Germline V gene lookup returns CDR1 SGHTA and CDR2 FQGNSA. V shed 5 bases and J 7 bases; nucleotides not matched to a gene: 11. DNA of the CDR3: TGTGCCAGCAGCAAAGGGGGGAGCGGGGGATATACGCAGTATTTT. Amino acid sequence: CASSKGGSGGYTQYF.

Relative to its sample, this clonotype is medium-sized (0.01 to 0.1%). The chain carries TRBV20-1 and TRBJ2-7; unclear D gene. V lost 0 bases, J lost 7 bases, and 16 bases lay in between. The CDR3 loop spans 14 amino acids. Germline values: CDR1 DFQATT, CDR2 SNEGSKA (reference sequence). CDR3 in amino acids: CSAREVDPLWEQYF. CDR3 in DNA: TGCAGTGCTAGAGAGGTGGACCCGCTATGGGAGCAGTACTTC.

CDR3 DNA sequence: TGTGCCAGCAGCTGGGACCAGAGCTCCTACAATGAGCAGTTCTTC. Its protein product is CASSWDQSSYNEQFF. The chain is built from TRBV13 and TRBJ2-1; TRBD1 or TRBD2 may be the D gene (5 bases each). V was pared by 4 bases and J by 0 bases, with 10 bases between. The germline CDR1 and CDR2 sequences are PRHDT and FYEKMQ (reference sequence). This CDR3 is 15 amino acids long.

By share of the sample, this clonotype is medium-sized. The J gene is TRBJ2-1, the V gene TRBV5-1; the D call may be TRBD1 or TRBD2 (5 bases each). The ends were cut back, 0 bases at V and 9 bases at J, with 10 bases in the middle. The V gene's germline CDR1 is SGHRS and CDR2 YFSETQ. The length of the CDR3 is 13 residues. This chain's CDR3 is CASSLGFGAEQFF. The CDR3 nucleotides are TGCGCCAGCAGCTTGGGTTTCGGGGCTGAGCAGTTCTTC.

By sample share, this clonotype is medium-sized. The chain combines TRBV11-1 with TRBJ2-3; perhaps TRBD1 as D (6 bases). Trimming stripped 3 bases from V and 4 bases from J, with 8 bases between. This CDR3 comprises 13 residues. The germline V gene has CDR1 SGHAT and CDR2 FQDESV (reference sequence). The DNA of the CDR3 is TGTGCCAGCAGCTTTACAGGGCCAGATACGCAGTATTTT. It yields the protein CASSFTGPDTQYF.

The rearrangement joins TRBV5-1 to TRBJ2-7, with 8 bases aligning to TRBD1. Germline V gene data show CDR1 as SGHRS and CDR2 as YFSETQ. The CDR3 contains 14 residues. With V trimmed by 4 bases and J by 6 bases, 9 bases remained unmatched. The CDR3 spells CASSNRTGYFEQYF. CDR3 DNA sequence: TGCGCCAGCAGCAACCGGACAGGGTACTTCGAGCAGTACTTC.

Comments on this clonotype: Without the conserved terminal phenylalanine or tryptophan, this CDR3 likely stems from a read error. V gene TRBV20-1 combines with J gene TRBJ2-3; 12 positions agree with TRBD2. The CDR3 covers 14 residues. The germline gives CDR1 DFQATT, CDR2 SNEGSKA (reference sequence). The J segment lost 3 bases and the V segment lost 6 bases, leaving 4 bases of the junction unmatched. The CDR3 bases are TGCAGTGCCCGGACTAGCGGGGCAACAGATACGCAGTATTCT. Protein sequence: CSARTSGATDTQYS.

This clonotype is medium-sized. V is TRBV12-3 or TRBV12-4 and J is TRBJ2-7; D is perhaps TRBD1 (6 bases). The CDR3 sequence is 13 residues long. V was shortened by 6 bases and J by 3 bases, with 12 bases between the two germline ends. The CDR3 DNA follows: TGTGCCAGCAGGAGGACAGAGAGCTACGAGCAGTACTTC. Its translation is CASRRTESYEQYF.

By share, this clonotype counts as medium-sized. V gene TRBV6-5 combines with J gene TRBJ2-3; D gene ambiguous. The germline V gene encodes CDR1 MNHEY and CDR2 SVGAGI. The CDR3 sequence is 11 residues long. The V and J ends lost 6 bases and 2 bases respectively, with 3 bases between them. The CDR3, as DNA: TGTGCCAGCAGGAACACAGATACGCAGTATTTT. Amino acid sequence: CASRNTDTQYF.

In this sample, this clonotype is medium-sized (0.01 to 0.1%). The chain combines TRBV12-3 or TRBV12-4 with TRBJ1-5, with a weak D call TRBD1 (5 bases). The ends were cut back, 5 bases at V and 6 bases at J, with 8 bases in the middle. The CDR3 runs to 12 residues. The CDR3 spells CASSPQGQPQHF. CDR3 sequence (DNA): TGTGCCAGCAGTCCTCAGGGTCAGCCCCAGCATTTT.

This clonotype is medium-sized by share. This chain uses TRBV7-7 with TRBJ2-7; possibly TRBD2 for D (6 bases). Trimming took 5 bases from V and 6 from J, leaving 23 bases between them. The germline V gene has CDR1 SSHAT and CDR2 FNYEAQ (reference sequence). There are 16 residues in the CDR3. The CDR3 reads CASSPWSGVVLGEQYF. In nucleotides, the CDR3 is TGTGCCAGCAGCCCCTGGTCGGGGGTCGTTTTGGGCGAGCAGTACTTC. The full variable domain, in which reference TRBV7-7 and TRBJ2-7 provide the parts outside the CDR3, is GAGVSQSPRYKVTKRGQDVTLRCDPISSHATLYWYQQALGQGPEFLTYFNYEAQPDKSGLPSDRFSAERPEGSISTLTIQRTEQRDSAMYRCASSPWSGVVLGEQYFGPGTRLTVT.

Ten or more counts support this clonotype. J is TRBJ2-3 and V is TRBV6-1, with 8 positions matching TRBD2. J lost 5 bases, V lost 7 bases, and 11 bases had no gene match. Germline V gene data show CDR1 as MNHNS and CDR2 as SASEGT. The CDR3 consists of 15 residues. This chain's CDR3 is CASMGWASGRDTQYF. The CDR3 nucleotides are TGTGCCAGCATGGGTTGGGCTAGCGGGCGAGATACGCAGTATTTT.

This clonotype was seen at least ten times. V and J are TRBV7-2 and TRBJ2-3, with TRBD1 matching over 7 bases. This CDR3 has 16 residues. Germline V gene sequence: CDR1 SGHTA, CDR2 FQGNSA. Germline trimming cut 5 bases from V and 3 bases from J; bases unmatched to any gene: 11. In nucleotides, the CDR3 is TGTGCCAGCAGCCCTGGGAAGGGCAGGGGGACAGATACGCAGTATTTT. This sequence encodes CASSPGKGRGTDTQYF.